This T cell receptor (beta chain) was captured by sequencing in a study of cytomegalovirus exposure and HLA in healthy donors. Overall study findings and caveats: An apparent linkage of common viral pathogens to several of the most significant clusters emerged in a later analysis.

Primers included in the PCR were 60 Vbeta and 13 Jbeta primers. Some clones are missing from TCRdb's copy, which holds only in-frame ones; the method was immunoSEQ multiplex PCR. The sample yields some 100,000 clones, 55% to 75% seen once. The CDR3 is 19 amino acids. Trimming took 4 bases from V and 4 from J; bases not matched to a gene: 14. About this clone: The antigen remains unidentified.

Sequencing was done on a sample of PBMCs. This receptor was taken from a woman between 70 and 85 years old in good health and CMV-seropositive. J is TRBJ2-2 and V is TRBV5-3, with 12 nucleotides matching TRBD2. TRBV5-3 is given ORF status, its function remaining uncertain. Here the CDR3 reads CARSLPSGGASRVTGELFF. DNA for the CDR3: TGTGCCAGAAGCCTTCCTAGCGGGGGGGCCTCTCGGGTCACCGGGGAGCTGTTTTTT.